This passage covers 12 T cell receptor beta chains from one sample sequenced in a study of cytomegalovirus exposure and HLA in healthy donors. The PCR employed 60 Vbeta primers together with 13 Jbeta primers. The repertoire was sequenced with immunoSEQ multiplex PCR; TCRdb's copy has only in-frame clones and lacks some. The sample lists roughly 150,000 clones; more than 75% were seen once. The sample was PBMCs. Receptors originate from a male donor in good health and CMV-seronegative.

The CDR3 nucleotides read TGTGCCAGCAGTCTAGACACAGGGGCGGGGGGTGAAAAACTGTTTTTT. It is translated as CASSLDTGAGGEKLFF. The V gene is TRBV28, the J gene TRBJ1-4; 7 positions agree with TRBD1. Trimming cost V 5 bases and J 7 bases; bases outside gene matches: 13. Germline assignment: CDR1 MDHEN and CDR2 SYDVKM. The CDR3 totals 16 residues.

This clone was observed a single time. V and J are TRBV4-1 and TRBJ1-3, with D maybe TRBD1 (5 bases). The V end lost 1 base, the J end lost 2 bases, and 9 bases lay between the germline ends. The CDR3 totals 15 residues. Germline CDR1 is MGHRA and CDR2 is YSYEKL. The chain's CDR3 is CASSQAREAGNTIYF. Here the CDR3 DNA reads TGCGCCAGCAGCCAAGCCAGGGAGGCTGGAAACACCATATATTTT.

This rearrangement joins TRBV10-3 to TRBJ2-7, with a possible D match to TRBD1 (5 bases). Germline V lookup: CDR1 ENHRY, CDR2 SYGVKD. The CDR3 length is 16 residues. V lost 0 bases, J lost 2 bases, and 14 bases lay in between. Here the CDR3 reads CAISESVVQAAYEQYF. As DNA, the CDR3 is TGTGCCATCAGTGAGTCGGTTGTACAGGCAGCCTACGAGCAGTACTTC.

The rearrangement joins TRBV5-1 to TRBJ2-1; TRBD2 aligns across 12 bases. The CDR3 is 17 amino acids. Germline CDR1 SGHRS, CDR2 YFSETQ. The V and J ends lost 0 bases and 6 bases, in that order; junction bases with no gene match: 7. The CDR3 DNA is TGCGCCAGCAGCTTGGCCCCGACTAGCGGGAGAGGCAATGAGCAGTTCTTC. Its translation: CASSLAPTSGRGNEQFF.

In this sample, this clone turned up a few times. The chain employs TRBV19 and TRBJ1-4; 7 positions agree with TRBD1. Germline-derived CDR1 and CDR2 are LNHDA and SQIVND (reference sequence). V lost 4 bases and J lost 3; bases outside the gene matches: 5. CDR3 length equals 15 residues. This CDR3 reads CASSRGGFSNEKLFF. The CDR3 DNA is TGTGCCAGTAGTAGAGGGGGCTTCTCTAATGAAAAACTGTTTTTT.

This chain joins TRBV19 and TRBJ1-3; maybe TRBD1 (6 bases). This CDR3 is built from 16 residues. Germline V gene lookup returns CDR1 LNHDA and CDR2 SQIVND (reference sequence). V lost 5 bases, J lost 0 bases, and 14 bases lay in between. CDR3 in DNA: TGTGCCAGTAGTTTATCGACAGGCCGCTCTGGAAACACCATATATTTT. This gives the protein CASSLSTGRSGNTIYF.

This clone came up a few times. The rearrangement links TRBV5-1 to TRBJ2-7; 12 bases are shared with TRBD1. This CDR3 is built from 14 residues. Trimming cost V 4 bases and J 4 bases; bases outside gene matches: 3. Germline V gene sequence: CDR1 SGHRS, CDR2 YFSETQ. The CDR3 sequence is CASSGTGGGYEQYF. The CDR3 DNA reads as TGCGCCAGCAGCGGGACAGGGGGCGGGTACGAGCAGTACTTC. Full variable domain (remainder filled in from reference TRBV5-1 and TRBJ2-7): KAGVTQTPRYLIKTRGQQVTLSCSPISGHRSVSWYQQTPGQGLQFLFEYFSETQRNKGNFPGRFSGRQFSNSRSEMNVSTLELGDSALYLCASSGTGGGYEQYFGPGTRLTVT.

The V and J genes are TRBV7-9 and TRBJ2-2; tentative D call: TRBD1 (5 bases). V was clipped by 2 bases and J by 0 bases, with 16 bases between them. The CDR3 consists of 18 residues. Germline V CDR1 and CDR2: SEHNR, FQNEAQ (reference sequence). This CDR3 is CASSLTQDSFANTGELFF. The CDR3 region has the DNA TGTGCCAGCAGCTTAACACAGGATTCCTTCGCGAACACCGGGGAGCTGTTTTTT.

The V call is TRBV15, the J call TRBJ1-4; D is uncertain. The germline V gene has CDR1 LNHNV and CDR2 YYDKDF (reference sequence). CDR3 length: 16 amino acids. The ends were cut back, 0 bases at V and 1 base at J, with 9 bases in the middle. CDR3: CATSRDSSRTNEKLFF. The CDR3 DNA follows: TGTGCCACCAGCAGAGATAGTAGCAGAACTAATGAAAAACTGTTTTTT.

V and J are TRBV9 and TRBJ2-7; TRBD2 matches at 9 bases. Looked up from germline, CDR1 is SGDLS and CDR2 is YYNGEE. The CDR3 is made up of 16 amino acids. V lost 3 bases and J lost 1; bases outside the gene matches: 8. CDR3 sequence reads: CASSDRAGGLSYEQYF. The CDR3, as DNA: TGTGCCAGCAGCGATCGAGCGGGAGGCCTTTCCTACGAGCAGTACTTC.

The rearrangement joins TRBV4-3 to TRBJ2-3; 7 bases match TRBD2. With V trimmed by 1 base and J by 13 bases, 2 bases remained unmatched. The V gene's germline CDR1 is LGHNA and CDR2 YSLEER. The CDR3 totals 11 residues. The chain's CDR3 is CASSQGGREYF. CDR3 bases: TGCGCCAGCAGCCAAGGAGGGAGGGAGTATTTT.

The CDR3 here is CASSLFVGGETQYF. The CDR3 nucleotides are TGTGCCAGCAGCTTATTTGTAGGGGGAGAGACCCAGTACTTC. This rearrangement joins TRBV7-2 to TRBJ2-5; the D gene is possibly TRBD1 (6 bases). The germline CDR1 and CDR2 sequences are SGHTA and FQGNSA. V was cut by 2 bases and J by 4 bases, with 11 bases left in between. This CDR3 comprises 14 residues.